This T cell receptor (beta chain) came from a study of blood T cell repertoires in COVID-19 (dated by TCRdb to 2020 to 2021). At the level of the whole study: The collaborator samples originated in the United States, Italy and Spain and spanned the acute and convalescent phases of COVID-19. Nearly every sample came with metadata listing a de-identified subject ID, COVID-19 status, age in years and sex. Deeply sampled blood TCRbeta repertoires from subjects exposed to, actively infected with, or recovered from COVID-19 were included in the dataset. Samples came from the ongoing ImmuneRACE study (first 160 participants) plus 1,254 subjects from 6 global collaborators. Where available, HLA class I and class II types were taken from metadata supplied by the sample provider and were not determined by assay-based typing. The material from the prospective study consisted of cDNA or gDNA derived from T cells, B-cell-depleted T cells, or PBMCs. A freely available public database, intended as a resource for researchers studying the immune response to SARS-CoV-2, is where the repertoires were released.

A word on this clone: Which antigen it targets is not known. The sample holds no much larger clone one base away, and base qualities are not on file.

V trim: 5 bases; J trim: 2 bases; unmatched bases: 7. From the germline V gene, CDR1 is MRHNA and CDR2 is SNTAGT. The CDR3 runs 15 amino acids, cysteine and phenylalanine included. Just CDR3 DNA is preserved here, 45 bases in frame from base 1. Enrolling through a virtual design, the prospective study's participants ranged in age from roughly 18 to 90 years and lived across some 23 United States geographic areas. To assign participants to cohorts, the prospective study relied on clinical history that participants themselves reported in a screening survey and a study questionnaire. Exposed participants had been in contact, within 2 weeks of entering the study, with a person who had a PCR-confirmed or clinician-diagnosed case of COVID-19. Mobile phlebotomists in the prospective study collected whole blood, serum and a nasopharyngeal or oropharyngeal swab from every participant. Participants in the prospective study had the option to provide additional blood draws and questionnaires over a roughly 2-month period. Before DNA extraction, blood samples from the prospective study were shipped at room temperature or frozen.

TCRbeta CDR3 regions were amplified from genomic DNA by means of the immunoSEQ Assay, a bias-controlled multiplex PCR. Per the original workflow: Within the assay, amplification of reference gene primers was used to estimate how many nucleated cells each sample contained. Sequence reads were collapsed and filtered to measure the absolute abundance of every unique TCRbeta CDR3 rearrangement. For each sample, productive Simpson clonality was calculated as the square root of Simpson's diversity index across productive rearrangements. Here the immuneACCESS table is served through TCRdb, limited to in-frame sequences with V and J called. Missing clones are a known gap in these copies; in checked studies unresolved V genes cover under half, and the rest lacks a known reason. V and J calls and clone size are those listed in that table; D and trimming were worked out from the DNA. This sample lists 150,000 to 200,000 clones; over 70% were detected once. Of the sample, about 5.2% falls within the top ten clones.

What the study reported, not specific to this receptor: The quantity of clinical and demographic metadata differed by source and by participant and was supplied without curation.

The chain is encoded by TRBV6-4 joined to TRBJ2-3; 7 junctional bases match TRBD2. The sequence derives from a man between 65 and 79 years old who had been exposed to COVID-19. Sequencing was carried out using PBMCs or T cells enriched from blood (not recorded which). The CDR3 region has the sequence CASSTTSALTDTQYF. The nucleotides read TGTGCCAGCAGTACCACTAGCGCGCTCACAGATACGCAGTATTTT.